This T cell receptor beta chain is from a study of control samples from healthy donors and cancer patients (dated by TCRdb to the early 2020s). This clone is a singleton in its sample. The clone's antigen remains unknown. No base quality information exists; no much larger clone differs at one position. The library was made by the immunoSEQ multiplex PCR assay. In its TCRdb copy, this immuneACCESS table keeps in-frame sequences only and misses some clones. Where compared with another copy, unresolved V genes explain less than half of these, and the others have no known cause. Within this sample are roughly 200,000 clones, with roughly 93% of them counted one time only. The ten biggest clones cover more than 1.2% of the sample. V loses 3 bases, J loses 4 bases, and the germline ends lie 12 bases apart. There are 15 amino acids in the CDR3, from cysteine to phenylalanine inclusive. CDR3 DNA only is kept here, 45 bases in frame from base 1. In the germline V gene, CDR1 corresponds to KGHSH and CDR2 to LQKENI.

Sequencing used blood. The receptor's source is a man aged 18 to 29 in good health. The receptor chain draws on TRBV18 and TRBJ2-2; the D gene may be TRBD1 or TRBD2, since each aligns over 6 bases. CDR3 region: CASSPGGRVTGELFF. The DNA is TGTGCCAGCTCACCTGGGGGGCGCGTCACCGGGGAGCTGTTTTTT.